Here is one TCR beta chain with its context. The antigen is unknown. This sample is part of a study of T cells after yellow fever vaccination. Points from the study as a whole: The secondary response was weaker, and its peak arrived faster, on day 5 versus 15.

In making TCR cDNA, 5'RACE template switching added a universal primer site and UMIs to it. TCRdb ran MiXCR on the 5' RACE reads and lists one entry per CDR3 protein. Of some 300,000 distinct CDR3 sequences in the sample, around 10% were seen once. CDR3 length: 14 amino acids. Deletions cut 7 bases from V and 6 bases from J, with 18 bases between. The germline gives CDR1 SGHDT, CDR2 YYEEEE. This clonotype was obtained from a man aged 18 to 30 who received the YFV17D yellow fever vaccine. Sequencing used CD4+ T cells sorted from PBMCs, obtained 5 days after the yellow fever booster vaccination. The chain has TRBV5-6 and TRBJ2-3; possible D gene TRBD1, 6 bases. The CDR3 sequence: CASYPQGHLDTQYF. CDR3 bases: TGTGCCAGCTATCCACAGGGTCATTTGGATACGCAGTATTTT.